This T cell receptor (beta chain) comes out of a study of blood T cell repertoires in COVID-19. Produced via immunoSEQ multiplex PCR; TCRdb's table is partial and in-frame only. The sample consists of about 270,000 clones, 75% to 90% of them appearing once. V shed 3 bases and J shed 1 base, with 13 bases lying between them. In germline, CDR1 is SGHNT, CDR2 YYREEE (reference sequence). The CDR3 spans 16 residues. What was sequenced was peripheral blood. The chain uses TRBV5-4 and TRBJ2-2; tentatively, D is TRBD2 (6 bases). This TCR was sampled from a human donor in a cohort sampled during active COVID-19. The CDR3 region has the DNA TGTGCCAGCAGCTCGGCGCGGGGCGGGAACACCGGGGAGCTGTTTTTT. It specifies CASSSARGGNTGELFF.